This T cell receptor (beta chain) is from a study of blood T cells in healthy people across ages. General observations from the study: Versus aged donors, long-lived donors had higher diversity and more naive CD4+ cells.

This CDR3 has 14 amino acids. With respect to this clonotype: Antigen specificity is unknown. One junction end disagrees with the germline gene, perhaps due to a read error.

It was with a sample-barcoded 5' primer and a J-beta primer mix that a second PCR of roughly 6 to 12 cycles was run. TCRdb recomputed calls from the 5' RACE reads with MiXCR, one row per CDR3 protein. Of around 990,000 distinct CDR3 sequences detected, 30% to 40% appear once; the ten largest clones hold around 13%. Every participating donor contributed around 9.5 milliliters of peripheral blood through a draw. The sequence derives from a man between 18 and 29 years old in good health. V gene TRBV12-3 or TRBV12-4 combines with J gene TRBJ1-2; D is perhaps TRBD1 (5 bases). Sequenced sample: blood. The CDR3 loop reads CTSNSETEADGYTF. The CDR3 DNA sequence: TGTACCAGCAATTCAGAGACAGAGGCCGATGGCTACACCTTC.